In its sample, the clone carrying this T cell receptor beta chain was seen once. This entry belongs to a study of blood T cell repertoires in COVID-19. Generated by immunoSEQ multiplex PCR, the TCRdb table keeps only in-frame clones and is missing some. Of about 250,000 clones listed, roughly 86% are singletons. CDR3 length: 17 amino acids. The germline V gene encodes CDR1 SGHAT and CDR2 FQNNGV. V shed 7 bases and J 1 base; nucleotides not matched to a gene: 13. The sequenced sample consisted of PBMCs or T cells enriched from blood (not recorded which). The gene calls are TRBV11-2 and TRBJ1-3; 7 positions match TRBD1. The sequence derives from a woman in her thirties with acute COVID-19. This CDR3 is CASTAFPQGRSGNTIYF. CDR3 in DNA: TGTGCCAGCACCGCCTTCCCACAGGGGAGGTCTGGAAACACCATATATTTT.